The sequence of this TCR beta chain was determined in a study of blood T cell repertoires in COVID-19. About the study: Some COVID-19 samples were acute and others convalescent; all came from the United States, Italy and Spain. Sample material is recorded as cDNA or gDNA derived from T cells, B-cell-depleted T cells, or PBMCs.

In the original processing: How many nucleated cells were present was estimated from reference gene primer amplification. Repertoires were generated with immunoSEQ multiplex PCR, while TCRdb's copy carries only in-frame clones and drops some. That table supplies the V and J calls and clone size; D and trimming were determined from the DNA. The top ten clones hold 9.5% to 11% of a sample with 110,000 to 150,000 clones, over 80% of them seen once. Points on this clone: The junction shows a germline mismatch at one end, possibly a read error.

The sequence derives from a woman over 75 with acute or convalescent COVID-19. The specimen sequenced was peripheral blood.

The CDR3 protein is CASSSSGGGTYGYTF. In DNA form, the CDR3 reads TGCGCCAGCAGTTCCTCGGGGGGGGGTACCTATGGCTACACCTTC. This chain links TRBV6-5 with TRBJ1-2, with D possibly TRBD1 on 5 matching bases. Germline values: CDR1 MNHEY, CDR2 SVGAGI. This CDR3 has 15 amino acids.